This T cell receptor (beta chain) was recovered during a study of identifying expanded T cells in peripheral blood. With 7 bases removed from V and 1 base from J, the gap between germline ends came to 10 bases. Per germline, CDR1 MDHEN and CDR2 SYDVKM. This CDR3 comprises 14 residues. Generated by immunoSEQ multiplex PCR, the TCRdb table keeps only in-frame clones and is missing some. The table includes 100,000 to 150,000 clones, around nine tenths detected once. Details on this clone: Antigen specificity is unknown.

Overall study findings and caveats: Approximately 1.2 clones differed between technical replicates, versus around 16 and 19 over time.

This TCR was recovered from a person aged 18 to 75 in good health. The genes are TRBV28 and TRBJ2-2, with D tentatively TRBD1 (5 bases). The sequenced material came from blood. Here the CDR3 reads CASTSGQNTGELFF. The CDR3 DNA is TGTGCCAGCACCTCTGGACAGAACACCGGGGAGCTGTTTTTT.